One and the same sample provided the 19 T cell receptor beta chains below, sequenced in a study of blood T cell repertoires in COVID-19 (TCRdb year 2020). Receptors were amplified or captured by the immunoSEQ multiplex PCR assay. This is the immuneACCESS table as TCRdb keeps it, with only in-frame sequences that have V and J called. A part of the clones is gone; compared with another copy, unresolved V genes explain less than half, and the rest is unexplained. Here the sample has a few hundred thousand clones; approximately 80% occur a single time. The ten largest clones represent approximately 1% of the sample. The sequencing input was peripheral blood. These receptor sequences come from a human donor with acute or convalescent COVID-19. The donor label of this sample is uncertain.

CDR3 nucleotides: TGTGCCAGCAGCCTCTGGACAGCCCCGAGTGAGCAGTTCTTC. This encodes CASSLWTAPSEQFF. V usage is TRBV7-9 and J usage is TRBJ2-1; possible D gene TRBD1, 6 bases. The CDR3 has 14 residues. The V end lost 5 bases, the J end lost 9 bases, and 17 bases lay between the germline ends. The V gene's germline CDR1 is SEHNR and CDR2 FQNEAQ (reference sequence).

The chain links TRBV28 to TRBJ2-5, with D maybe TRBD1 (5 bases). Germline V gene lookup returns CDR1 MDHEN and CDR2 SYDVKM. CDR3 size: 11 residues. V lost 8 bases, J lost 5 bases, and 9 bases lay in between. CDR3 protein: CASRRAETQYF. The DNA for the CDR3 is TGTGCCAGCCGCAGGGCGGAGACCCAGTACTTC. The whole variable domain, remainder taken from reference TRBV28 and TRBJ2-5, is DVKVTQSSRYLVKRTGEKVFLECVQDMDHENMFWYRQDPGLGLRLIYFSYDVKMKEKGDIPEGYSVSREKKERFSLILESASTNQTSMYLCASRRAETQYFGPGTRLLVL.

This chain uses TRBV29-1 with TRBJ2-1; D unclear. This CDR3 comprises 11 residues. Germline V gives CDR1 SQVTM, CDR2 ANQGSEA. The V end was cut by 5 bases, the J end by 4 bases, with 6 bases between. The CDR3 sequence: CSVQNYNEQFF. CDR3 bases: TGCAGCGTTCAGAATTACAATGAGCAGTTCTTC.

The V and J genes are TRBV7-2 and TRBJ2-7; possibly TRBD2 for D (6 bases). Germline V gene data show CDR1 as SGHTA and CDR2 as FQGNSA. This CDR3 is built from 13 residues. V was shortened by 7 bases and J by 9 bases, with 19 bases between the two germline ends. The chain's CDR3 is CASTNPPNGGQYF. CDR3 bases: TGTGCCAGCACCAATCCCCCAAACGGGGGGCAGTACTTC.

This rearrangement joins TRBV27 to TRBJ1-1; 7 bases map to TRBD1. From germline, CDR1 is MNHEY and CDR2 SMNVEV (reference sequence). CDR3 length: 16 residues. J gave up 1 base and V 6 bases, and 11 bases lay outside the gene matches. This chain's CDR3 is CASRSTGVRPNTEAFF. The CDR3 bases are TGTGCCAGCAGGTCTACAGGGGTTCGGCCGAACACTGAAGCTTTCTTT.

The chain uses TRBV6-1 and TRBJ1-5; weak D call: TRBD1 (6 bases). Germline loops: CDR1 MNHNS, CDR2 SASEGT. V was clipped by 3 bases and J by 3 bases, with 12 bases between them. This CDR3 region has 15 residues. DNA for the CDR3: TGTGCCAGCAGTGAGGGGGCCAGCGACAATCAGCCCCAGCATTTT. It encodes CASSEGASDNQPQHF.

Here the CDR3 reads CASSEYREGEKLFF. The CDR3, as DNA: TGTGCCAGCAGTGAATACAGGGAGGGTGAAAAACTGTTTTTT. This chain uses TRBV6-1 with TRBJ1-4, with D possibly TRBD1 on 6 matching bases. Germline CDR1 reads MNHNS; CDR2 reads SASEGT. The CDR3 contains 14 residues. The germline V and J ends were trimmed by 2 bases and 7 bases, with 11 bases remaining between them.

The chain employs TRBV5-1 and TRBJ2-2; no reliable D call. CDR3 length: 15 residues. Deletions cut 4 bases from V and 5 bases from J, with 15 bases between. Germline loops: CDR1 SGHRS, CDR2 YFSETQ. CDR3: CASSPPKTSTGELFF. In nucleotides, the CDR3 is TGCGCCAGCAGCCCCCCTAAAACCTCAACCGGGGAGCTGTTTTTT.

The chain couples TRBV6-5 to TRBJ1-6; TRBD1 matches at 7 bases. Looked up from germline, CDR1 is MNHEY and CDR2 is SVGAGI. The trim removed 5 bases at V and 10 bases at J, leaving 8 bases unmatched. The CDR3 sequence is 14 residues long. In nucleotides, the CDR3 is TGTGCCAGCAGTCAGCGACAGGGTGGCTCACCCCTCCACTTT. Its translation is CASSQRQGGSPLHF.

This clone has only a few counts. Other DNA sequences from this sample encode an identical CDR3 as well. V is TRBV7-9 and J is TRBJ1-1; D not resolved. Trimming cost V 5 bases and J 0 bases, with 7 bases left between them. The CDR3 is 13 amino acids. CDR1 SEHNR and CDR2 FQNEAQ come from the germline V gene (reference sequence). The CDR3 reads CASSNRVNTEAFF. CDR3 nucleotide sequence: TGTGCCAGCAGCAACCGGGTGAACACTGAAGCTTTCTTT.

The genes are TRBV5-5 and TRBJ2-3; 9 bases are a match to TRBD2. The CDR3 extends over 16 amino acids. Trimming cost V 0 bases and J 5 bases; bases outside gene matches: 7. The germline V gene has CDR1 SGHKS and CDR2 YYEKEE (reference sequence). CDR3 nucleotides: TGTGCCAGCAGCTTGGCGGCGGGAGGGCCGTTAGATACGCAGTATTTT. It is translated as CASSLAAGGPLDTQYF.

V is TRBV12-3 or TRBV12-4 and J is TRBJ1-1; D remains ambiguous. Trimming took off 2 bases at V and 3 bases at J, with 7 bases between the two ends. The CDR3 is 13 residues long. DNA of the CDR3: TGTGCCAGCAGTTTACAGTTGTACACTGAAGCTTTCTTT. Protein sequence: CASSLQLYTEAFF.

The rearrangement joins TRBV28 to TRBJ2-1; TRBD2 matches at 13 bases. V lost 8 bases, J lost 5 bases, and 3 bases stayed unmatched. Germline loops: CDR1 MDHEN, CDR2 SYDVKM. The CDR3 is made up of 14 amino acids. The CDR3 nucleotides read TGTGCCAGCCAGACTAGCGGGGGGAACAATGAGCAGTTCTTC. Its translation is CASQTSGGNNEQFF.

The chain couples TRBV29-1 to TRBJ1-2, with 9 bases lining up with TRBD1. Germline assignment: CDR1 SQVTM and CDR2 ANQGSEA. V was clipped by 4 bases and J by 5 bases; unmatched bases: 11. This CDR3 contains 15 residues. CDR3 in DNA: TGCAGCGTTGTTCAGGACAGGGGTTCCACTTATGGCTACACCTTC. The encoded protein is CSVVQDRGSTYGYTF.

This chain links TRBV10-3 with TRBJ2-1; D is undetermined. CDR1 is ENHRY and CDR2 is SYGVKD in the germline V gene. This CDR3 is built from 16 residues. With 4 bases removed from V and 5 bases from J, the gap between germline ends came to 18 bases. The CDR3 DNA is TGTGCCATCAGTGGGAGTAGCCTAAGGTCAAACAATGAGCAGTTCTTC. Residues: CAISGSSLRSNNEQFF.

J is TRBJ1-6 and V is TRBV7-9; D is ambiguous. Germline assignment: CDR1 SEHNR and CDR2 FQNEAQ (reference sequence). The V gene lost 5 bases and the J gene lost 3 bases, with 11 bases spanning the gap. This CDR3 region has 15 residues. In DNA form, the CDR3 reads TGTGCCAGCAGCCTCCTAGGTGTCTATAATTCACCCCTCCACTTT. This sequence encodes CASSLLGVYNSPLHF.

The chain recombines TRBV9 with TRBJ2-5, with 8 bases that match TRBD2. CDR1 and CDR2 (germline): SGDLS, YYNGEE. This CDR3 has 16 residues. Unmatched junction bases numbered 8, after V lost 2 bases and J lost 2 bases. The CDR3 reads CASSVSAGGPQETQYF. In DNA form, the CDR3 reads TGTGCCAGCAGCGTTTCTGCGGGGGGTCCACAAGAGACCCAGTACTTC. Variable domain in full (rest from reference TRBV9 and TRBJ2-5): DSGVTQTPKHLITATGQRVTLRCSPRSGDLSVYWYQQSLDQGLQFLIQYYNGEERAKGNILERFSAQQFPDLHSELNLSSLELGDSALYFCASSVSAGGPQETQYFGPGTRLLVL.

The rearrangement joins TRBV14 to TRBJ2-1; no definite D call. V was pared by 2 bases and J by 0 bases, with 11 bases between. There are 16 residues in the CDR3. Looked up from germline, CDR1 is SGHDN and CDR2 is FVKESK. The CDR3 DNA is TGTGCCAGCAGCCAAAACCCCAGTCTCTCCTACAATGAGCAGTTCTTC. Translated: CASSQNPSLSYNEQFF.

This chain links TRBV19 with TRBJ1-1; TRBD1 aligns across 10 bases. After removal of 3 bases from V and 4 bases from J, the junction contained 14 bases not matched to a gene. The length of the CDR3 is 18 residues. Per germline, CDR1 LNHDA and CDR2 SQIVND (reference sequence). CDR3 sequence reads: CASSIGSPGTGDFTEAFF. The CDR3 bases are TGTGCCAGTAGTATTGGATCCCCCGGGACAGGGGATTTCACTGAAGCTTTCTTT.